The clone carrying this T cell receptor beta chain was observed a few times. The antigen is undetermined. The data derive from a study of cytomegalovirus exposure and HLA in healthy donors. Overall study findings and caveats: Earlier analysis found most TCR beta V segments productive about 87% or about 30% of the time. Later analysis showed most CMV-associated TCR beta chains appearing HLA-restricted.

At the time of sampling, donors were nominally healthy, though unrecorded immune exposures were likely. The PCR was carried out with 60 Vbeta primers and 13 Jbeta primers. The repertoire was sequenced with immunoSEQ multiplex PCR; TCRdb's copy has only in-frame clones and lacks some. The repertoire holds nearly 80,000 clones, with around 79% as singletons. The V gene lost 2 bases and the J gene lost 0 bases, with 8 bases spanning the gap. The germline gives CDR1 KGHSH, CDR2 LQKENI. The CDR3 sequence is 16 residues long. This sequence joins TRBV18 and TRBJ2-6; the D is unclear. Sample: PBMCs. The clonotype originates from a woman aged 40 to 49 in good health and CMV-seropositive. The CDR3 DNA reads as TGTGCCAGCTCACCAATAGAAAGCTCTGGGGCCAACGTCCTGACTTTC. Translated: CASSPIESSGANVLTF.